The present T cell receptor (beta chain) was sequenced within a study of HIV-infected patients and healthy controls. Between the trimmed V and J ends, which lost 3 bases and 3 bases, there was a span of 16 bases. CDR1 and CDR2 (germline): MDHEN, SYDVKM. The CDR3 is 16 residues long. This clonotype occurred a few times. All unsorted peripheral T cells were captured because whole blood was used without fractionation. Reverse transcription used 500 to 550 ng RNA and constant-region primers for alpha and beta. Each of the alpha and beta chains got its own library through chain-specific third strand synthesis with indices. A 5' RACE adapter with a random hexamer and the SP2 primer site was joined to cDNA. TCRdb passed the 5' RACE reads through MiXCR, listing each CDR3 protein once. The sample lists approximately 9,500 distinct CDR3 sequences; roughly 5% were seen once.

The sequenced sample was blood, obtained before antiretroviral therapy. This chain uses TRBV28 with TRBJ2-3; D gene unclear. The sequence came from an adult with HIV infection. The CDR3 coding sequence is TGTGCCAGCAGTTTGGGCGCCGGTCCCTGGACAGATACGCAGTATTTT. Amino acids: CASSLGAGPWTDTQYF. The full variable domain, its missing parts supplied by reference TRBV28 and TRBJ2-3, is DVKVTQSSRYLVKRTGEKVFLECVQDMDHENMFWYRQDPGLGLRLIYFSYDVKMKEKGDIPEGYSVSREKKERFSLILESASTNQTSMYLCASSLGAGPWTDTQYFGPGTRLTVL.